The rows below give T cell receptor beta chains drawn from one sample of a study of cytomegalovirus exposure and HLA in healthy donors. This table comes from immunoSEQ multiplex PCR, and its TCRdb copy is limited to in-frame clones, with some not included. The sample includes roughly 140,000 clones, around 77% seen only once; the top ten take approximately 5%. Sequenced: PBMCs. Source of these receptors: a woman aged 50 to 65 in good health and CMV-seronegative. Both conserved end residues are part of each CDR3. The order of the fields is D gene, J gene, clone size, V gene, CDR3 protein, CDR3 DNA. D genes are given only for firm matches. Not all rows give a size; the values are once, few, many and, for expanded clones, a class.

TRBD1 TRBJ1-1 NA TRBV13 CASSLVYRGPRNTEAFF TGTGCCAGCAGCTTAGTCTACAGGGGACCGCGGAACACTGAAGCTTTCTTT
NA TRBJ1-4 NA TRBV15 CATSRDPQDSNEKLFF TGTGCCACCAGCAGAGATCCCCAGGATTCTAACGAAAAACTGTTTTTT
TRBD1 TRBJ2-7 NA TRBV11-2 CASSLGQGTYEQYF TGTGCCAGCAGCTTAGGACAGGGAACCTACGAGCAGTACTTC
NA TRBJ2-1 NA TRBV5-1 CASSTAGGAFYNEQFF TGCGCCAGCAGCACGGCCGGGGGAGCTTTTTACAATGAGCAGTTCTTC
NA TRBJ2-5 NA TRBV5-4 CASSLGPSSWETQYF TGTGCCAGCAGCTTGGGGCCATCTTCCTGGGAGACCCAGTACTTC
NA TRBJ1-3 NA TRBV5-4 CASSLIGGSGNTIYF TGTGCCAGCAGCTTAATTGGAGGTTCTGGAAACACCATATATTTT
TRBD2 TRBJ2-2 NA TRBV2 CASSWTSGGTGELFF TGTGCCAGCAGTTGGACTAGCGGGGGCACCGGGGAGCTGTTTTTT
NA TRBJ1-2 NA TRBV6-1 CASSELGTQDGYTF TGTGCCAGCAGTGAGCTCGGCACGCAGGATGGCTACACCTTC
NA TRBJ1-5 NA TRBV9 CASSVDVRQYSNQPQHF TGTGCCAGCAGCGTAGATGTCAGACAATATAGCAATCAGCCCCAGCATTTT
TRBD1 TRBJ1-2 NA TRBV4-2 CASSQVGQGGYGYTF TGTGCCAGCAGCCAAGTAGGACAGGGGGGCTATGGCTACACCTTC
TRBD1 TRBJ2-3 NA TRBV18 CASSPLQGFSTDTQYF TGTGCCAGCTCACCCCTACAGGGGTTCTCCACAGATACGCAGTATTTT
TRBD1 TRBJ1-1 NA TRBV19 CASSQGVMNTEAFF TGTGCCAGTAGTCAGGGGGTAATGAACACTGAAGCTTTCTTT
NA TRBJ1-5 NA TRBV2 CASAQGYSNQPQHF TGTGCCAGCGCACAGGGTTATAGCAATCAGCCCCAGCATTTT
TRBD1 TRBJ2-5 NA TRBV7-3 CASSRLTGGSETQYF TGTGCCAGCAGCAGACTGACAGGGGGCAGTGAGACCCAGTACTTC
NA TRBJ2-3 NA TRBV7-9 CASSFGVGGRLRTDTQYF TGTGCCAGCAGCTTCGGGGTCGGAGGGAGATTAAGGACAGATACGCAGTATTTT
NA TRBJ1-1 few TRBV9 CASSVATGANTEAFF TGTGCCAGCAGCGTAGCGACAGGTGCGAACACTGAAGCTTTCTTT
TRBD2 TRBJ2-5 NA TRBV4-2 CASGRVGGGSETQYF TGTGCCAGCGGGAGGGTTGGAGGAGGGTCGGAGACCCAGTACTTC
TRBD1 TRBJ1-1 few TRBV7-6 CASSSDRGSTEAFF TGTGCCAGCAGCTCTGACAGGGGGAGCACTGAAGCTTTCTTT
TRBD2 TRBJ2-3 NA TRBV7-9 CASSLGRLAGGPGSDTQYF TGTGCCAGCAGCTTAGGGAGACTAGCGGGGGGGCCAGGGTCAGATACGCAGTATTTT
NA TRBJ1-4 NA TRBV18 CASSHLAGGDEKLFF TGTGCCAGCTCACATCTGGCCGGAGGGGATGAAAAACTGTTTTTT
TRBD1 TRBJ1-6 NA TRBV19 CASSLTGTNSPLHF TGTGCCAGTAGTTTGACAGGGACTAATTCACCCCTCCACTTT
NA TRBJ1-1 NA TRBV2 CASSEMTAGYTEAFF TGTGCCAGCAGTGAGATGACGGCGGGGTACACTGAAGCTTTCTTT
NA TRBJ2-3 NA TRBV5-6 CASSPTGQDTQYF TGTGCCAGCAGCCCAACAGGGCAAGATACGCAGTATTTT
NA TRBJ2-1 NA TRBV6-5 CASTGDSNEQFF TGTGCCAGCACAGGAGACAGCAATGAGCAGTTCTTC
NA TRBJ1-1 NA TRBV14 CASSQDRRHYTEAFF TGTGCCAGCAGCCAAGATCGCCGACACTACACTGAAGCTTTCTTT
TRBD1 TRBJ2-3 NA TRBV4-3 CASSADRGRHTQYF TGCGCCAGCAGCGCCGACAGGGGGCGGCATACGCAGTATTTT
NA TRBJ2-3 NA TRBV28 CASSFNGDNLYTQYF TGTGCCAGCAGTTTTAATGGCGACAATCTCTATACGCAGTATTTT
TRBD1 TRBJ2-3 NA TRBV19 CATPLRDRGSDTQYF TGTGCCACCCCGTTACGGGACAGGGGGTCAGATACGCAGTATTTT
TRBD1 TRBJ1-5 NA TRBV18 CASSPGTGDQPQHF TGTGCCAGCTCACCAGGGACAGGGGATCAGCCCCAGCATTTT
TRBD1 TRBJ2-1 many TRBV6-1 CASTTGTGSNEQFF TGTGCCAGCACTACCGGGACAGGGAGCAATGAGCAGTTCTTC
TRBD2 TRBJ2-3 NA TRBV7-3 CASSSIRGGNTDTQYF TGTGCCAGCAGCTCCATCCGGGGGGGCAACACAGATACGCAGTATTTT
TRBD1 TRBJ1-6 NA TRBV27 CASSPMGGQGSSPLHF TGTGCCAGCAGTCCCATGGGGGGACAGGGGAGTTCACCCCTCCACTTT
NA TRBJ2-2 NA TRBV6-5 CASLTAVNTGELFF TGTGCCAGCCTAACTGCCGTGAACACCGGGGAGCTGTTTTTT
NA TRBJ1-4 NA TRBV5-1 CASSLVGVGEKLFF TGCGCCAGCAGCTTGGTCGGGGTTGGTGAAAAACTGTTTTTT
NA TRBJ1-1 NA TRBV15 CATSLDLGGGTEAFF TGTGCCACCAGCCTTGATCTGGGAGGTGGCACTGAAGCTTTCTTT
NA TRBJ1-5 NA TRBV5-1 CASSLASDQPQHF TGCGCCAGCAGCTTGGCCAGCGATCAGCCCCAGCATTTT
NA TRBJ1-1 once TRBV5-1 CASSLYGQSNTETFF TGCGCCAGCAGCTTGTATGGGCAGTCGAACACTGAAACTTTCTTT
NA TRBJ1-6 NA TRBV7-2 CASSLARTSALHF TGTGCCAGCAGCTTAGCCCGCACCTCAGCCCTCCACTTT
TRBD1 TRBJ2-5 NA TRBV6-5 CASSLDYDRGETQYF TGTGCCAGCAGTCTCGATTATGACAGGGGAGAGACCCAGTACTTC
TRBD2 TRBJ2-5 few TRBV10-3 CATEPGTSGAQETQYF TGTGCCACCGAGCCTGGGACTAGCGGGGCACAAGAGACCCAGTACTTC
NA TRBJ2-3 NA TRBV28 CASSWGGRGLIDTQYF TGTGCCAGCAGTTGGGGGGGGCGGGGGCTGATTGATACGCAGTATTTT
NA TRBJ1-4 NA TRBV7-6 CASSPKRGLNEKLFF TGTGCCAGCAGCCCCAAAAGGGGGTTAAACGAAAAACTGTTTTTT
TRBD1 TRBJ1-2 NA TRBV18 CASSPQGQPTVHYGYTF TGTGCCAGCTCACCGCAGGGACAGCCGACTGTTCACTATGGCTACACCTTC
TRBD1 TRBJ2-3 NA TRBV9 CASSPVGGTGHTDTQYF TGTGCCAGCAGCCCCGTTGGAGGGACAGGCCACACAGATACGCAGTATTTT
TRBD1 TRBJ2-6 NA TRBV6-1 CASRESGQGNVLTF TGTGCCAGCAGGGAATCGGGACAGGGGAACGTCCTGACTTTC
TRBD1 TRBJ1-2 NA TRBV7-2 CASSLTTGPSYGYTF TGTGCCAGCAGCTTAACGACAGGGCCTTCCTATGGCTACACCTTC
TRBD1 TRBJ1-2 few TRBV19 CASSQSSSTGEGRYGYTF TGTGCCAGTAGCCAATCCTCCTCGACAGGGGAAGGTAGATATGGCTACACCTTC
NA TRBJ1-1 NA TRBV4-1 CASSQERGPRGAFF TGCGCCAGCAGCCAAGAAAGAGGCCCCCGAGGGGCTTTCTTT
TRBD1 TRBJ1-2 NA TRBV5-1 CASSLGDRGNDGYTF TGCGCCAGCAGCTTGGGGGACAGGGGAAACGATGGCTACACCTTC
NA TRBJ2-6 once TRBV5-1 CASSLSLRFPSGANVLTF TGCGCCAGCAGCTTAAGCCTACGTTTTCCCTCTGGGGCCAACGTCCTGACTTTC
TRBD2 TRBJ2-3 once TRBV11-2 CASSASGGTPLKTQYF TGTGCCAGCAGCGCTAGCGGGGGGACCCCTTTGAAGACGCAGTATTTT
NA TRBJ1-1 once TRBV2 CATSTGLNTEAFF TGTGCCACTTCGACAGGCTTGAACACTGAAGCTTTCTTT
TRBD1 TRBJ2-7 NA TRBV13 CASSSDRGLEQYF TGTGCCAGCAGCTCAGACAGGGGGCTCGAGCAGTACTTC
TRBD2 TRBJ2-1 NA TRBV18 CASLLAGGLNEQFF TGTGCCAGCTTGTTAGCGGGGGGGCTCAATGAGCAGTTCTTC